This TCR beta chain originates from a study of Graves' ophthalmopathy and Graves' hyperthyroidism listed by TCRdb under 2018. Context from the whole study: A patient counted as having stable hyperthyroidism if there was no progression to ophthalmopathy within 18 months of follow-up. To tell Graves' ophthalmopathy apart from Graves' hyperthyroidism, and to predict which patients would progress to ophthalmopathy, the study relied on TCR beta repertoire signatures. In total, 135 blood samples were TCR-sequenced: 43 ophthalmopathy, roughly 77 hyperthyroidism and about 17 hyperthyroidism-to-ophthalmopathy patients. A discovery set of 100 patients (43 ophthalmopathy, 55 to 65 stable hyperthyroidism) was enrolled to explore V-J signatures distinguishing ophthalmopathy from hyperthyroidism. The independent validation cohort included about 19 hyperthyroidism patients plus 17 patients who later progressed from hyperthyroidism to ophthalmopathy. In more than five hyperthyroidism patients, T-cell repertoires of thyroid tissue and blood were compared. After sampling, hyperthyroidism patients received methimazole starting at 30 mg daily, and ophthalmopathy patients received high-dose intravenous methylprednisolone. Broad study findings and their caveats: Among expanded thyroid clonotypes with frequency above 0.001, most also showed up in blood, which suggests that blood repertoires may reflect the thyroid immune response. Sample size was not statistically predetermined, and group allocation was not concealed from the investigators. Ophthalmopathy was separated from stable hyperthyroidism by the 13-signature model with 85% to 90% sensitivity and 81% to 84% specificity in cross-validation and with 80%/75% in the test set. In validation, the model predicted ophthalmopathy progression with 55% to 71% sensitivity and about 77% specificity; roughly 12 predicted patients were CT-confirmed with GO in a median of approximately 6.2 months.

On this clonotype: This receptor's antigen is unknown. Possible read error: a much larger clone is one base away.

Hyperthyroidism patients were newly diagnosed, were aged 18 to 65 years, and had a disease duration under 2 months. Anyone with other autoimmune diseases, uncontrolled infections, pregnancy or lactation was excluded from the study. Clinical symptoms, serum thyroxine, TRAb, thyroid ultrasound and orbital computed tomography were used for diagnosis. Total RNA was extracted with Trizol reagent and quality-checked on an Agilent 2100 Bioanalyzer. Including the terminal cysteine and phenylalanine, the CDR3 comprises 17 residues. The CDR3 DNA has 51 bases and is translated from base 1. Unmatched junction bases come to 12, with V trimmed by 5 bases and J by 5 bases. The germline V gene encodes CDR1 LNHDA and CDR2 SQIVND (reference sequence). For repertoire sequencing, TCR beta CDR3 regions were amplified from RNA transcripts. HTBI primers and the Qiagen OneStep RT-PCR kit were used in a first-round RT-PCR, which was followed by a second-round multiplex PCR, size selection and purification. Libraries were sequenced on an Illumina HiSeq2000 using paired-end 100 bp reads. The source study handled its data this way. SOAPnuke was used to process the reads, removing any read that contained adapters or uncalled bases, had a mean Phred below 15, or lacked an exact match to the constant primer or identifier. COPE v1.2.5 was used to merge the high-quality paired reads. Each unique nucleotide sequence was defined as a clonotype, and clonotypes were aligned to IMGT TRB V, D and J references with MiTCR v1.1. Analysis was restricted to V-J combinations with a frequency above 0.0001, which covered roughly 99% of repertoires. A TCR clonal expansion and chaos score per V-J combination was defined as the ratio of F50 clonal expansion to chaos observed in the TCRdist matrix. Features were reduced by Welch's t-statistics and random forest to approximately 13 V-J combinations, which fed a naive Bayes classifier. The similarity between thyroid and blood repertoires was quantified using the Morisita-Horn index. TCRdb reprocessing: public reads trimmed at Q25 with fastp, clones called with MiXCR, in-frame beta chains kept. Rows are unified per CDR3 protein, each entry keeping the most common DNA and genes. The V and J calls and clone size come from TCRdb's table, not from the authors' own analysis. Here the sample has around 1.1 million distinct CDR3 sequences; 36% occur a single time. Over 8.5% of the sample is in the top ten clones.

The rearranged chain carries TRBV19 and TRBJ2-6, with 7 junctional bases fitting TRBD2. Sequenced material: peripheral blood or thyroid tissue (not recorded which). This sequence was found in an adult man with Graves' hyperthyroidism. The CDR3 protein: CASSQVRKGTRANVLTF. The DNA sequence is TGTGCCAGTAGTCAGGTACGGAAAGGGACTAGGGCCAACGTCCTGACTTTC. With the portions outside the CDR3 filled from the reference TRBV19 and TRBJ2-6 genes, the complete variable region becomes DGGITQSPKYLFRKEGQNVTLSCEQNLNHDAMYWYRQDPGQGLRLIYYSQIVNDFQKGDIAEGYSVSREKKESFPLTVTSAQKNPTAFYLCASSQVRKGTRANVLTFGAGSRLTVL.